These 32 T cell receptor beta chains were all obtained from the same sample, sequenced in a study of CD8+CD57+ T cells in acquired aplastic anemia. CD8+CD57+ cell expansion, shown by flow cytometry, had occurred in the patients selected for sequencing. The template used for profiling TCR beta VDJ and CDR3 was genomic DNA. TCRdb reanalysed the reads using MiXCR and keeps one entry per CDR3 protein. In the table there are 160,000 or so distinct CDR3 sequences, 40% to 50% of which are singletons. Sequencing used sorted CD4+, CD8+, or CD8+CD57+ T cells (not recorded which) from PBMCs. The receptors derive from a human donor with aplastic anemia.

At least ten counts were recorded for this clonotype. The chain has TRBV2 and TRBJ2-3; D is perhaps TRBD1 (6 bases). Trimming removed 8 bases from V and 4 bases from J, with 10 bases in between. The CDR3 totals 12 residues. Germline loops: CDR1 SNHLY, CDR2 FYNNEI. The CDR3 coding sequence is TGTGCCAGCTATGGGGGCGCAGATACGCAGTATTTT. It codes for CASYGGADTQYF.

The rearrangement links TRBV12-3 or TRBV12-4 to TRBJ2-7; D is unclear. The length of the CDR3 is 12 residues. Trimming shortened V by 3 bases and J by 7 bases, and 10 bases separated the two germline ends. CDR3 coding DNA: TGTGCCAGCAGTTTGGCTGCCACGGAGCAGTACTTC. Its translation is CASSLAATEQYF.

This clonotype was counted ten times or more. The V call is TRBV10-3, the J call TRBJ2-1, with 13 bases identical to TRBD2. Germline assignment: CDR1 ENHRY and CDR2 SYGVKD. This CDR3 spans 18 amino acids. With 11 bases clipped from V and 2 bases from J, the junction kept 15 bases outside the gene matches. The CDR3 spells CALATGTSGVSPYNEQFF. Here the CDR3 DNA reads TGTGCCCTCGCAACCGGGACTAGCGGGGTTTCTCCCTACAATGAGCAGTTCTTC.

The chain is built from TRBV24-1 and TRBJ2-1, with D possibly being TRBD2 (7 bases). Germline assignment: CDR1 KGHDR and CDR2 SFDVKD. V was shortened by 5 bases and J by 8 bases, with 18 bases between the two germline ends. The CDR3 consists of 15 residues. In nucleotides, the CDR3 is TGTGCCACCAGTGGAGGGGGGGCCCTCCTCGATGAGCAGTTCTTC. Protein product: CATSGGGALLDEQFF.

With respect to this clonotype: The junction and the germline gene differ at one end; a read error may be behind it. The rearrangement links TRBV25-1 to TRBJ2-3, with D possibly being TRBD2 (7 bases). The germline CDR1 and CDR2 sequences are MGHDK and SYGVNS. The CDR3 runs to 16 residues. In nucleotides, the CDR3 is TGTGCCAACAGTGTAGGGGGAGCGGGGAACACAGATACGCAGTATTTT. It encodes CANSVGGAGNTDTQYF.

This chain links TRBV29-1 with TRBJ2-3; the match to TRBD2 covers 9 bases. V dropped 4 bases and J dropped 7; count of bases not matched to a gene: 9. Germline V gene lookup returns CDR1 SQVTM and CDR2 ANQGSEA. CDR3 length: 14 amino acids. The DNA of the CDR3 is TGCAGCGTTGTGGCTAGCGGGATAGGGAATACGCAGTATTTT. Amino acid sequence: CSVVASGIGNTQYF.

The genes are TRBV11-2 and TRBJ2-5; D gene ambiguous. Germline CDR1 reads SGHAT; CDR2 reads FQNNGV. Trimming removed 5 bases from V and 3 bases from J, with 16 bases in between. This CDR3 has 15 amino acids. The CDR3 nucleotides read TGTGCCAGCAGCCCCCAGGCGGCAGGAGAAGAGACCCAGTACTTC. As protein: CASSPQAAGEETQYF.

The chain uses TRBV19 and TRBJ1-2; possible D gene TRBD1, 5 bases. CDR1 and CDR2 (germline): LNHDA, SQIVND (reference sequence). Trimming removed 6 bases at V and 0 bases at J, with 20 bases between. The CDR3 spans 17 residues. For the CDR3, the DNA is TGTGCCAGTAGACCACGCCAGGGACGACATTCTAACTATGGCTACACCTTC. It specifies CASRPRQGRHSNYGYTF.

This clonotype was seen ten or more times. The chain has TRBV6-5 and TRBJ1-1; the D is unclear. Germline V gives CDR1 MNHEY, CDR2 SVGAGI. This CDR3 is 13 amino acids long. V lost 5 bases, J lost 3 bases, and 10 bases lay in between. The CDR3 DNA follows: TGTGCCAGCAGTACCCCGGTCCACACTGAAGCTTTCTTT. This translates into CASSTPVHTEAFF.

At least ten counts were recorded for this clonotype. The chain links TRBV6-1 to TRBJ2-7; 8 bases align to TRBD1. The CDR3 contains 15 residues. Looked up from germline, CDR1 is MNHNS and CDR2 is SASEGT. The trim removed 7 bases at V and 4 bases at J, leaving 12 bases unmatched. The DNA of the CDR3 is TGTGCCAGCACTGCTGTGATAACAGGGGGATACGAGCAGTACTTC. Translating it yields CASTAVITGGYEQYF.

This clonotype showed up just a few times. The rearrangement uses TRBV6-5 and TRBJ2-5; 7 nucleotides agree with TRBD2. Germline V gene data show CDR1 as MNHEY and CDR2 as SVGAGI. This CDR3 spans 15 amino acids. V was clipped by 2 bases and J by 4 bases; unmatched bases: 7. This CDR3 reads CASSYGAGSGETQYF. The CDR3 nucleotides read TGTGCCAGCAGTTACGGAGCGGGATCGGGAGAGACCCAGTACTTC.

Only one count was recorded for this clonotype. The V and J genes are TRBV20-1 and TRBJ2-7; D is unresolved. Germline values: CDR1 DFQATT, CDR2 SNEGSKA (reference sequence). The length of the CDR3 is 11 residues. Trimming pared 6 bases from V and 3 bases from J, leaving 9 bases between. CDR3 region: CSAALIYEQYF. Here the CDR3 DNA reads TGCAGTGCCGCTTTAATCTACGAGCAGTACTTC.

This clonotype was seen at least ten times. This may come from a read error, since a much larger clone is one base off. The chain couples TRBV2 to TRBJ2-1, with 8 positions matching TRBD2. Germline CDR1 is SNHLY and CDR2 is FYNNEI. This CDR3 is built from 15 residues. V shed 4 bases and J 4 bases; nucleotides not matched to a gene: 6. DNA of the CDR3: TGTGCCAGCAGTGGCATGACTAGCGATTACAATGAGCAGTTCTTC. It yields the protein CASSGMTSDYNEQFF.

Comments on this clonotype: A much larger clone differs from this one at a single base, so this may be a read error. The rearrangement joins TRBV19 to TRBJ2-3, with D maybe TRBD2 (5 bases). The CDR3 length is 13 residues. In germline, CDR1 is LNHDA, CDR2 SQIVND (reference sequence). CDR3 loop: CASRTPSTDTRYF. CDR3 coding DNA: TGTGCCAGTCGGACGCCTAGCACAGATACGCGGTATTTT.

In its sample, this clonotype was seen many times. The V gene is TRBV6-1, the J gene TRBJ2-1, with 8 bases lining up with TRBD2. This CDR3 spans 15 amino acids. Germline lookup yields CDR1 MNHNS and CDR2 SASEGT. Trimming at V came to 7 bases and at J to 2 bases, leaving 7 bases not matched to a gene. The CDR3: CASTGGAAAYNEQFF. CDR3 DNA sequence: TGTGCCAGCACCGGGGGGGCAGCGGCCTACAATGAGCAGTTCTTC.

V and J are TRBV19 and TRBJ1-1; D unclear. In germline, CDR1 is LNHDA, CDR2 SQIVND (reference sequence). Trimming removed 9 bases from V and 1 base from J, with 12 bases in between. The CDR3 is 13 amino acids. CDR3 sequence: CASAGRPNTEAFF. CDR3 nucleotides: TGTGCCAGCGCAGGACGCCCGAACACTGAAGCTTTCTTT. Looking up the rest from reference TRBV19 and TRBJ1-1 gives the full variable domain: DGGITQSPKYLFRKEGQNVTLSCEQNLNHDAMYWYRQDPGQGLRLIYYSQIVNDFQKGDIAEGYSVSREKKESFPLTVTSAQKNPTAFYLCASAGRPNTEAFFGQGTRLTVV.

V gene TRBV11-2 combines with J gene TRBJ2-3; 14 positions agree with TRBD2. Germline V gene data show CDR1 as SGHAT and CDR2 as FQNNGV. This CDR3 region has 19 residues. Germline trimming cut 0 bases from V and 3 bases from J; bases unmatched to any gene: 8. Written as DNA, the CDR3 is TGTGCCAGCAGCTTAGACCGGACTAGCGGGGGGAGGCGGACAGATACGCAGTATTTT. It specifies CASSLDRTSGGRRTDTQYF.

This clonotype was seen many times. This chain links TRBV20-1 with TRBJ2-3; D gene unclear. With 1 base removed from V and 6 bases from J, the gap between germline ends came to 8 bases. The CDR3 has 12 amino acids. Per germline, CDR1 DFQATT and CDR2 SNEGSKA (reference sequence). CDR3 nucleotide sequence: TGCAGTGCTAGAGTTTTAGGGGATACGCAGTATTTT. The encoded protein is CSARVLGDTQYF.

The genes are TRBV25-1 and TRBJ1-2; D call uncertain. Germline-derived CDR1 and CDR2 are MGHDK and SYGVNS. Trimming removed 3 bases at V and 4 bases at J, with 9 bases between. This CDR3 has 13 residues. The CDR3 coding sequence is TGTGCCAGCAGTGAGGGTTCTGGCTATGGCTACACCTTC. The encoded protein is CASSEGSGYGYTF.

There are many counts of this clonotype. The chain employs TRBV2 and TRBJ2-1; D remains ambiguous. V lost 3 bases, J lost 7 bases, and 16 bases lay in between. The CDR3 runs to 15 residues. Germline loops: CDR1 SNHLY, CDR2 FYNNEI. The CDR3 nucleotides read TGTGCCAGCAGTGACTTAGCCGACCCCGGTAATGAGCAGTTCTTC. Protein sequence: CASSDLADPGNEQFF. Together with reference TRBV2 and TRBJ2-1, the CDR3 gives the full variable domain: EPEVTQTPSHQVTQMGQEVILRCVPISNHLYFYWYRQILGQKVEFLVSFYNNEISEKSEIFDDQFSVERPDGSNFTLKIRSTKLEDSAMYFCASSDLADPGNEQFFGPGTRLTVL.

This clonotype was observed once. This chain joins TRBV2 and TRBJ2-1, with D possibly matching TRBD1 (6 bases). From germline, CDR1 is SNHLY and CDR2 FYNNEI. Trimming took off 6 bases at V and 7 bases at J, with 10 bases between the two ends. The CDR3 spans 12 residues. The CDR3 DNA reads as TGTGCCAGCAGGATACAGGGAAATGAGCAGTTCTTC. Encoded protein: CASRIQGNEQFF. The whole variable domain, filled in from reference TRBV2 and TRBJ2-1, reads EPEVTQTPSHQVTQMGQEVILRCVPISNHLYFYWYRQILGQKVEFLVSFYNNEISEKSEIFDDQFSVERPDGSNFTLKIRSTKLEDSAMYFCASRIQGNEQFFGPGTRLTVL.

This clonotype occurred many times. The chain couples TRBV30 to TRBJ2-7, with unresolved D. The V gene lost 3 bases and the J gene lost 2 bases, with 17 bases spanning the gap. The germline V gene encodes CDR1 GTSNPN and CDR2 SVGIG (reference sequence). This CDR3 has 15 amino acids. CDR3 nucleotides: TGTGCCTGGAGCCCCCGACAAGGACGGGCCTACGAGCAGTACTTC. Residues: CAWSPRQGRAYEQYF.

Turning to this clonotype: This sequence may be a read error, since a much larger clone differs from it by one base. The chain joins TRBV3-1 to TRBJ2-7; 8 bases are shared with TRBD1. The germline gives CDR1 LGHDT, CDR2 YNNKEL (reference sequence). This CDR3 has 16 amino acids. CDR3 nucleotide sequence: TGTGCCATCAGCCAGGATCAGGACAGGGTCTACTACGAGCAGTACTTC. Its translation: CAISQDQDRVYYEQYF.

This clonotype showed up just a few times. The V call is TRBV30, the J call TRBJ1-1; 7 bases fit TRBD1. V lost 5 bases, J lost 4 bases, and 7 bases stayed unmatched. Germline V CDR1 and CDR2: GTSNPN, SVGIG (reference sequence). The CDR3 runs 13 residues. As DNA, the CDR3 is TGTGCCTGGCGGACAGGAAGGGGCACTGAAGCTTTCTTT. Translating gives CAWRTGRGTEAFF.

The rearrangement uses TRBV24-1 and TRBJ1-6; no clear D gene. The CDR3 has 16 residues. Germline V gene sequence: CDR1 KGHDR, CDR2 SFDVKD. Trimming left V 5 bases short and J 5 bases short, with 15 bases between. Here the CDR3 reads CATSGLDITHNSPLHF. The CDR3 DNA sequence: TGTGCCACCAGTGGCCTTGACATAACTCATAATTCACCCCTCCACTTT.

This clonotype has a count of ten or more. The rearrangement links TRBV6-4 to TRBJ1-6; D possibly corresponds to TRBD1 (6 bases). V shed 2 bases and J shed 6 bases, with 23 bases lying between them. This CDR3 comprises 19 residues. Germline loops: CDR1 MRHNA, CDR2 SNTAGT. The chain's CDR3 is CASSDEGGTFRHFNSPLHF. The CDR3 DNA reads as TGTGCCAGCAGTGACGAAGGGGGGACGTTCCGACACTTTAATTCACCCCTCCACTTT.

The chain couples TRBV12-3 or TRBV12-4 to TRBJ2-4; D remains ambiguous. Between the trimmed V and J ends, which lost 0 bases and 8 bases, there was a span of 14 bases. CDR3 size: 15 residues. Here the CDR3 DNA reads TGTGCCAGCAGTTTAGCCCTTGGGAAGGCGGACATTCAGTACTTC. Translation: CASSLALGKADIQYF.

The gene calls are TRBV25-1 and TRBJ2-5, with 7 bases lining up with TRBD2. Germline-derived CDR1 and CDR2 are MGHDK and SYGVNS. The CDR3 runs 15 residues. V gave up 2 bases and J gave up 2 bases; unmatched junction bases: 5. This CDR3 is CASSEPAGKQETQYF. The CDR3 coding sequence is TGTGCCAGCAGTGAACCAGCGGGGAAACAAGAGACCCAGTACTTC.

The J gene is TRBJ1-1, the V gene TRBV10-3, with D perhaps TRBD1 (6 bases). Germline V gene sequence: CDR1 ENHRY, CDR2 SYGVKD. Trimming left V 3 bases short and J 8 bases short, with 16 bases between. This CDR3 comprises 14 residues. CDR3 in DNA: TGTGCCATCAGTGACCCCGGACGGACAGAAGAAGCTTTCTTT. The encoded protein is CAISDPGRTEEAFF.

CDR3 protein: CARDARGPYNEQFF. The CDR3 bases are TGTGCTAGAGATGCCAGGGGGCCTTACAATGAGCAGTTCTTC. The chain carries TRBV25-1 and TRBJ2-1, with 8 positions matching TRBD1. Germline assignment: CDR1 MGHDK and CDR2 SYGVNS. This CDR3 spans 14 amino acids.

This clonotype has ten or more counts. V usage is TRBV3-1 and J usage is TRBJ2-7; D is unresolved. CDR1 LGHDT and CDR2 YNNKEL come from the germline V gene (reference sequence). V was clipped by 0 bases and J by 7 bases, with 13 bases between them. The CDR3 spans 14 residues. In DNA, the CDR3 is TGTGCCAGCAGCCAAGATCGGATCAGTACGGAGCAGTACTTC. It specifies CASSQDRISTEQYF.

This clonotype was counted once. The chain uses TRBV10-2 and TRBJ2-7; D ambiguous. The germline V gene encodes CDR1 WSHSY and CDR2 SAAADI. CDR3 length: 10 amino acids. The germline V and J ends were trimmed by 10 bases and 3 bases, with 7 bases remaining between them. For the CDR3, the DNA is TGCGCCACCGGAAACTACGAGCAGTACTTC. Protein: CATGNYEQYF.